The T cell receptor (beta chain) described here comes from a study of T-cell memory formation after mild COVID-19. This clonotype showed up just a few times. Germline loops: CDR1 SGHTA, CDR2 FQGNSA. The length of the CDR3 is 14 residues. With 1 base removed from V and 4 bases from J, the gap between germline ends came to 10 bases. Via MiXCR, TCRdb re-called the 5' RACE reads, giving one row per CDR3 protein. Of 250,000 to 300,000 distinct CDR3 sequences in the sample, around 16% were seen once. The sequencing sample was made of PBMCs or a T cell subset sorted from them (not recorded which). The V call is TRBV7-2, the J call TRBJ2-5; D remains ambiguous. This TCR was recovered from a man aged 18 to 29 who had mild COVID-19 (a few samples of this study predate the infection). Cell type and time point are not known. The CDR3 region is CASSLGITGETQYF. CDR3 in DNA: TGTGCCAGCAGCTTAGGGATAACGGGAGAGACCCAGTACTTC.